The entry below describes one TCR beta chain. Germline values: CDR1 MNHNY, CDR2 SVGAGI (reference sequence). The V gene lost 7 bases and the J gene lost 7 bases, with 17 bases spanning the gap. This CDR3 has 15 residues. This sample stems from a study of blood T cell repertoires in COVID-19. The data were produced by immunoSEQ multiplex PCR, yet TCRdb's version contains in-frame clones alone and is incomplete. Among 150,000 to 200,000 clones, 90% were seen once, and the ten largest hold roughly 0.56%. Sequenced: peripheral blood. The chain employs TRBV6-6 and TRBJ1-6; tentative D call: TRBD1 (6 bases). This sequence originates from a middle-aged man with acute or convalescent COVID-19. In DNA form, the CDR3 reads TGTGCCAGCACCATAGGGGGAGGGGAGAATTCACCCCTCCACTTT. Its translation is CASTIGGGENSPLHF.